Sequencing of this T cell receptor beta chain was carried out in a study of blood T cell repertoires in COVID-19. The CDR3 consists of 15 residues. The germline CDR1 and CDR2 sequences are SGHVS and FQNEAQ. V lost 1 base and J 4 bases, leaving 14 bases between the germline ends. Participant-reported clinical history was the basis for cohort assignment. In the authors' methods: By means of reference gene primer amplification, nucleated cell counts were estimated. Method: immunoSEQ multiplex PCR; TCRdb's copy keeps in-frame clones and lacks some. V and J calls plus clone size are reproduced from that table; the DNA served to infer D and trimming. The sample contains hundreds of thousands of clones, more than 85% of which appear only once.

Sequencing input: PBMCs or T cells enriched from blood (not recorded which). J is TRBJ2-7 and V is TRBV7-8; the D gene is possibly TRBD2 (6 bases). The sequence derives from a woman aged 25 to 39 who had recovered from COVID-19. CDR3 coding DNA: TGTGCCAGCAGCTTAGGGGGAGGATCTAGGTACGAGCAGTACTTC. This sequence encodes CASSLGGGSRYEQYF. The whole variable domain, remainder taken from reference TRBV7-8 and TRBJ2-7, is GAGVSQSPRYKVAKRGQDVALRCDPISGHVSLFWYQQALGQGPEFLTYFQNEAQLDKSGLPSDRFFAERPEGSVSTLKIQRTQQEDSAVYLCASSLGGGSRYEQYFGPGTRLTVT.